Listed here are 10 T cell receptor beta chains from one sample, sequenced in a study of blood T cell repertoires in COVID-19. The data were produced by immunoSEQ multiplex PCR, yet TCRdb's version contains in-frame clones alone and is incomplete. The sample consists of some 400,000 clones, around nine tenths of them appearing once. The sample comprised peripheral blood. Every receptor here comes from a human donor in a cohort sampled during active COVID-19.

The chain is built from TRBV7-9 and TRBJ2-5; 14 bases fit TRBD2. The CDR3 is 16 amino acids. CDR1 and CDR2 from the germline V gene are SEHNR and FQNEAQ (reference sequence). Unmatched junction bases numbered 6, after V lost 4 bases and J lost 5 bases. As DNA, the CDR3 is TGTGCCAGCAGCTCCGGGACTAGCGGGGGACGGGAGACCCAGTACTTC. This encodes CASSSGTSGGRETQYF. Full variable domain (missing parts from reference TRBV7-9 and TRBJ2-5): DTGVSQNPRHKITKRGQNVTFRCDPISEHNRLYWYRQTLGQGPEFLTYFQNEAQLEKSRLLSDRFSAERPKGSFSTLEIQRTEQGDSAMYLCASSSGTSGGRETQYFGPGTRLLVL.

The chain joins TRBV10-3 to TRBJ2-2; 11 bases line up with TRBD2. Germline CDR1 reads ENHRY; CDR2 reads SYGVKD. V shed 2 bases and J 6 bases; nucleotides not matched to a gene: 8. The CDR3 spans 17 residues. Here the CDR3 reads CAISETSGGFQAGELFF. The CDR3 bases are TGTGCCATCAGTGAGACTAGCGGGGGCTTCCAGGCCGGGGAGCTGTTTTTT.

CDR3 sequence reads: CASSQSGGTSYEQYF. CDR3 DNA sequence: TGTGCCAGCAGCCAATCTGGGGGCACCTCCTACGAGCAGTACTTC. This chain uses TRBV4-2 with TRBJ2-7; a possible D gene is TRBD1 (6 bases). This CDR3 is built from 15 residues. Germline V CDR1 and CDR2: LGHNA, YNFKEQ. The V gene lost 2 bases and the J gene lost 0 bases, with 11 bases spanning the gap.

The genes are TRBV12-5 and TRBJ2-7, with 9 bases lining up with TRBD1. Germline CDR1 reads LGHNT; CDR2 reads FRNRAP. The V gene end was trimmed by 0 bases and the J gene end by 5 bases; junction bases not matched to a gene: 8. This CDR3 comprises 16 residues. CDR3 residues: CASGLVLGQGQHEQYF. The CDR3 nucleotides are TGTGCTAGTGGTTTGGTACTGGGACAGGGTCAACACGAGCAGTACTTC.

The chain uses TRBV4-1 and TRBJ2-5; 9 positions agree with TRBD1. Unmatched junction bases numbered 7, after V lost 1 base and J lost 1 base. Looked up from germline, CDR1 is MGHRA and CDR2 is YSYEKL. The CDR3 runs 17 residues. DNA for the CDR3: TGCGCCAGCAGCCAAGGTGGGACAGGGCGTCTCCAAGAGACCCAGTACTTC. Translation gives CASSQGGTGRLQETQYF.

The chain uses TRBV19 and TRBJ1-1; 7 positions agree with TRBD1. V was pared by 7 bases and J by 0 bases, with 17 bases of the junction left unmatched. The CDR3 length is 18 residues. From germline, CDR1 is LNHDA and CDR2 SQIVND (reference sequence). Here the CDR3 reads CASTNPRDSRMVNTEAFF. In DNA, the CDR3 is TGTGCCAGTACCAACCCCCGGGACAGCCGGATGGTGAACACTGAAGCTTTCTTT.

This chain joins TRBV19 and TRBJ1-5; D gene unclear. The V end lost 4 bases, the J end lost 1 base, and 14 bases lay between the germline ends. Germline V gene data show CDR1 as LNHDA and CDR2 as SQIVND (reference sequence). The length of the CDR3 is 16 residues. The CDR3 sequence: CASSTGFPGSNQPQHF. The CDR3 DNA reads TGTGCCAGTAGTACTGGATTCCCGGGAAGCAATCAGCCCCAGCATTTT.

Points on this clone: Distinct nucleotide sequences in the sample also encode this CDR3. The chain joins TRBV9 to TRBJ1-3; the match to TRBD1 covers 7 bases. The germline CDR1 and CDR2 sequences are SGDLS and YYNGEE. The CDR3 covers 16 residues. The J segment lost 4 bases and the V segment lost 2 bases, leaving 9 bases of the junction unmatched. The CDR3 protein is CASSVGRGPLGNTIYF. CDR3 nucleotides: TGTGCCAGCAGCGTCGGTAGGGGGCCCCTAGGAAACACCATATATTTT.

This clone was seen only a few times. This chain uses TRBV3-1 (or the pseudogene TRBV3-2) with TRBJ2-7; 11 nucleotides agree with TRBD2. The CDR3 totals 16 residues. Germline lookup yields CDR1 LGHDT and CDR2 YNNKEL (reference sequence). V dropped 0 bases and J dropped 2; count of bases not matched to a gene: 3. Written as DNA, the CDR3 is TGTGCCAGCAGCCAAGAACTAGCGGGAGTTCCCTACGAGCAGTACTTC. Translation gives CASSQELAGVPYEQYF.

The chain links TRBV2 to TRBJ1-4; a weak D match, TRBD1 (5 bases). The CDR3 consists of 13 residues. Trimming pared 6 bases from V and 6 bases from J, leaving 11 bases between. Germline CDR1 SNHLY, CDR2 FYNNEI. The CDR3 DNA is TGTGCCAGCAGACAGGAACGGGATGAAAAACTGTTTTTT. Its translation is CASRQERDEKLFF.